The 9 T cell receptor beta chains listed next were all sequenced from one sample in a study of blood T cell repertoires in COVID-19 (dated by TCRdb to 2019 to 2021). The method was the immunoSEQ multiplex PCR assay. TCRdb limited this immuneACCESS table to in-frame rearrangements with V and J called. A share of clones is missing; checked studies link under half to unresolved V genes, and the rest is unexplained. The sample profile shows 25,000 to 35,000 clones; roughly 87% of them were found once. Together, the top ten hold 7% to 9% of the sample. Sequencing was done on a sample of peripheral blood. The source of these receptors is a man between 60 and 70 years old with COVID-19, enrolled during active disease.

Written as DNA, the CDR3 is TGTGCCAGCAGCGAATATGGGACTAGCGGGATGGATGATGAGCAGTTCTTC. As protein: CASSEYGTSGMDDEQFF. The chain carries TRBV9 and TRBJ2-1; 13 bases match TRBD2. V lost 3 bases, J lost 8 bases, and 11 bases stayed unmatched. Germline CDR1 is SGDLS and CDR2 is YYNGEE. The CDR3 length is 17 residues.

The gene calls are TRBV2 and TRBJ1-5; 8 bases agree with TRBD1. The CDR3 length is 13 residues. V trimming: 8 bases; J trimming: 6 bases; junction bases outside the gene matches: 6. The V gene's germline CDR1 is SNHLY and CDR2 FYNNEI. The CDR3 sequence: CASAGGYSQPQHF. The CDR3 nucleotides read TGTGCCAGCGCAGGGGGCTATAGTCAGCCCCAGCATTTT.

As DNA, the CDR3 is TGTGCCAGCTCACCTCGAGGGGGCTCCGGGGAGCTGTTTTTT. It is translated as CASSPRGGSGELFF. V is TRBV18 and J is TRBJ2-2, with 7 bases matching TRBD1. V shed 3 bases and J 6 bases; nucleotides not matched to a gene: 4. The V gene's germline CDR1 is KGHSH and CDR2 LQKENI. The CDR3 spans 14 residues.

V is TRBV3-1 (or the pseudogene TRBV3-2) and J is TRBJ2-2, with D maybe TRBD1 (6 bases). The CDR3 totals 15 residues. V lost 1 base and J lost 4, with 10 bases in between. The germline V gene has CDR1 LGHDT and CDR2 YNNKEL (reference sequence). CDR3 bases: TGTGCCAGCAGCCAAGGAGCAGGGGTCACCGGGGAGCTGTTTTTT. Translating it yields CASSQGAGVTGELFF.

The V and J genes are TRBV6-6 and TRBJ1-1, with unresolved D. CDR3 length: 15 amino acids. Germline V gene data show CDR1 as MNHNY and CDR2 as SVGAGI (reference sequence). Trimming shortened V by 0 bases and J by 1 base, and 9 bases separated the two germline ends. CDR3 nucleotide sequence: TGTGCCAGCAGTTACTCGATAGGGAGGAACACTGAAGCTTTCTTT. It specifies CASSYSIGRNTEAFF.

The V and J genes are TRBV18 and TRBJ1-3; the match to TRBD1 covers 8 bases. V lost 1 base, J lost 9 bases, and 8 bases stayed unmatched. This CDR3 contains 15 residues. From germline, CDR1 is KGHSH and CDR2 LQKENI. The CDR3 region has the DNA TGTGCCAGCTCACCACTTTCGGGACAGGAGACCACCATATATTTT. It specifies CASSPLSGQETTIYF.

V gene TRBV11-2 combines with J gene TRBJ1-4; 9 bases match TRBD1. Germline loops: CDR1 SGHAT, CDR2 FQNNGV. V lost 2 bases to trimming and J lost 1 base; unmatched junction nucleotides: 5. This CDR3 contains 17 residues. The CDR3 DNA sequence: TGTGCCAGCAGCTTACTGAGGGGACAGGGAACTAATGAAAAACTGTTTTTT. It encodes CASSLLRGQGTNEKLFF.

The gene calls are TRBV6-5 and TRBJ1-5; 9 bases are shared with TRBD1. The germline V gene encodes CDR1 MNHEY and CDR2 SVGAGI. Trimming removed 4 bases from V and 6 bases from J; junction bases left unmatched: 4. This CDR3 has 14 amino acids. CDR3 amino acids: CASSSTGGGQPQHF. In DNA form, the CDR3 reads TGTGCCAGCAGTTCGACAGGGGGTGGTCAGCCCCAGCATTTT.

This clone was seen only once. V usage is TRBV19 and J usage is TRBJ2-1; TRBD2 is a possible D gene (5 bases). Looked up from germline, CDR1 is LNHDA and CDR2 is SQIVND (reference sequence). CDR3 length: 12 amino acids. V lost 6 bases and J 10 bases, leaving 13 bases between the germline ends. CDR3 bases: TGTGCCAGTAGCTGGGAGCACCAAGAGCAGTTCTTC. This codes for CASSWEHQEQFF.